Shown below are 18 T cell receptor beta chains from a single sample sequenced in a study of CD8+CD57+ T cells in acquired aplastic anemia (dated by TCRdb to between 2018 and 2020). Sequencing took place on an Illumina HiSeq 2000. Genomic DNA was used as template for profiling of TCR beta VDJ combinations and CDR3 sequences. Clones were called with MiXCR by TCRdb after fastp trimmed the public reads at Q25, and only in-frame beta chains were retained. One record per CDR3 amino acid sequence lists the most common genes and DNA. The sample table shows hundreds of thousands of distinct CDR3 sequences, and 40% to 50% are seen once. The ten largest clones capture roughly 8% of the sample. Expansion of CD8+CD57+ cells had been shown by flow cytometry in the patients chosen for sequencing. Sample: sorted CD4+, CD8+, or CD8+CD57+ T cells (not recorded which) from PBMCs. These receptors were taken from a human donor with aplastic anemia.

The V call is TRBV9, the J call TRBJ2-1; D might be TRBD2 (6 bases). The CDR3 sequence is 13 residues long. Trimming stripped 0 bases from V and 8 bases from J, with 9 bases between. The germline V gene encodes CDR1 SGDLS and CDR2 YYNGEE. The CDR3 DNA reads as TGTGCCAGCAGCGTAGGGGAGGCTCATGAGCAGTTCTTC. This gives the protein CASSVGEAHEQFF.

The chain combines TRBV20-1 with TRBJ1-5, with no clear D. The V and J ends lost 3 bases and 7 bases respectively, with 10 bases between them. Germline values: CDR1 DFQATT, CDR2 SNEGSKA (reference sequence). This CDR3 has 12 residues. For the CDR3, the DNA is TGCAGTGCTAGTATAGGGCAGCAGCCCCAGCATTTT. Protein: CSASIGQQPQHF.

As for this clonotype: This may be a read error: a much more frequent sequence differs by one nucleotide. The J gene is TRBJ1-2, the V gene TRBV7-9; 7 bases align to TRBD1. CDR1 and CDR2 from the germline V gene are SEHNR and FQNEAQ (reference sequence). This CDR3 has 15 residues. Unmatched junction bases numbered 15, after V lost 6 bases and J lost 8 bases. The chain's CDR3 is CASSTRQGRIEGYTF. In DNA, the CDR3 is TGTGCCAGCAGTACTCGACAGGGTAGGATTGAGGGCTACACCTTC.

A note on this clonotype: The junction differs from germline at one of its ends, possibly a read error. The V gene is TRBV10-3, the J gene TRBJ2-7, with no clear D. The germline gives CDR1 ENHRY, CDR2 SYGVKD. The CDR3 spans 15 residues. The CDR3 DNA reads TGTGCCAGCAGTGCGTCGCGCCGTGGTTTTTACGAGCAGTACTTC. As protein: CASSASRRGFYEQYF.

In its sample, this clonotype was seen many times. One end of the junction varies from germline; a read error may be responsible. The genes are TRBV4-2 and TRBJ1-6; no firm D call. CDR3 length: 15 amino acids. Looked up from germline, CDR1 is LGHNA and CDR2 is YNFKEQ. CDR3 residues: CASSQDGGDNSPLHF. The CDR3 bases are TGCGCCAGCAGCCAAGATGGCGGCGATAATTCACCCCTCCACTTT.

The genes are TRBV7-2 and TRBJ2-7; tentatively, D is TRBD1 or TRBD2 (6 bases each). The end of the DNA is better explained by TRBJ2-1, so the J call may be wrong. This CDR3 region has 16 residues. Looked up from germline, CDR1 is SGHTA and CDR2 is FQGNSA. CDR3 coding DNA: TGTGCCAGCAGCCAAGAAAGGGCAGGGGACTCCTACGAGCAGTTCTTC. It encodes CASSQERAGDSYEQFF.

There are many counts of this clonotype. The chain employs TRBV4-1 and TRBJ2-7, with unresolved D. V was cut by 5 bases and J by 2 bases, with 10 bases left in between. This CDR3 region has 13 residues. Germline CDR1 and CDR2: MGHRA and YSYEKL. CDR3 in amino acids: CASSYLRPYEQYF. The CDR3 coding sequence is TGCGCCAGCAGCTATCTTCGGCCCTACGAGCAGTACTTC.

The chain has TRBV19 and TRBJ2-7; D uncertain. This CDR3 region has 13 residues. V gave up 3 bases and J gave up 5 bases, with 11 bases separating them. The germline V gene encodes CDR1 LNHDA and CDR2 SQIVND (reference sequence). The CDR3 reads CASSIGRCNEQYF. Here the CDR3 DNA reads TGTGCCAGTAGTATCGGTCGTTGTAACGAGCAGTACTTC.

This clonotype was seen repeatedly, ten times or more. This sequence joins TRBV9 and TRBJ2-7; 11 bases agree with TRBD2. Germline values: CDR1 SGDLS, CDR2 YYNGEE. The CDR3 loop spans 15 amino acids. V lost 2 bases and J lost 1; bases outside the gene matches: 2. Written as DNA, the CDR3 is TGTGCCAGCAGCGTGGCTAGCGGGGGGTCCTACGAGCAGTACTTC. It yields the protein CASSVASGGSYEQYF. Full variable domain (remainder filled in from reference TRBV9 and TRBJ2-7): DSGVTQTPKHLITATGQRVTLRCSPRSGDLSVYWYQQSLDQGLQFLIQYYNGEERAKGNILERFSAQQFPDLHSELNLSSLELGDSALYFCASSVASGGSYEQYFGPGTRLTVT.

This clonotype has a count of ten or more. The chain links TRBV19 to TRBJ2-5, with D possibly being TRBD1 or TRBD2 (5 bases each). Germline lookup yields CDR1 LNHDA and CDR2 SQIVND (reference sequence). Trimming stripped 5 bases from V and 2 bases from J, with 18 bases between. The CDR3 loop spans 16 amino acids. The CDR3 DNA reads as TGTGCCAGTAGTCCCCCCCCGGGACGTCGACAAGAGACCCAGTACTTC. It codes for CASSPPPGRRQETQYF.

The rearrangement uses TRBV10-3 and TRBJ2-7; perhaps TRBD2 as D (5 bases). In germline, CDR1 is ENHRY, CDR2 SYGVKD. The V gene lost 8 bases and the J gene lost 2 bases, with 16 bases spanning the gap. The length of the CDR3 is 14 residues. For the CDR3, the DNA is TGTGCCATCCAGGCGGCCTTGGGAGCCTACGAGCAGTACTTC. It encodes CAIQAALGAYEQYF.

V usage is TRBV30 and J usage is TRBJ2-7; the match to TRBD1 covers 10 bases. Germline-derived CDR1 and CDR2 are GTSNPN and SVGIG (reference sequence). The CDR3 has 14 residues. After removal of 2 bases from V and 5 bases from J, the junction contained 6 bases not matched to a gene. The CDR3 coding sequence is TGTGCCTGGAGTCCGGGACAGGGGCCCCACGAGCAGTACTTC. Translating it yields CAWSPGQGPHEQYF.

Turning to this clonotype: One end of the junction fails to match germline, which may point to a read error. V gene TRBV7-7 combines with J gene TRBJ2-1, with D possibly called TRBD1 or TRBD2 (5 bases each). The CDR3 extends over 15 amino acids. Germline V CDR1 and CDR2: SSHAT, FNYEAQ (reference sequence). The chain's CDR3 is CASSLNRGWYNELFF. The CDR3 DNA reads as TGTGCTAGCAGCCTAAACCGGGGCTGGTACAATGAGCTGTTCTTC.

This rearrangement joins TRBV19 to TRBJ2-3; no definite D call. The CDR3 length is 15 residues. V lost 6 bases to trimming and J lost 5 bases, with 18 bases between them. The germline CDR1 and CDR2 sequences are LNHDA and SQIVND (reference sequence). CDR3 amino acids: CASSTYGGVVDTQYF. The DNA of the CDR3 is TGTGCCAGTAGCACTTATGGTGGGGTTGTAGATACGCAGTATTTT.

The sample holds many counts of this clonotype. The chain has TRBV29-1 and TRBJ1-1; no clear D. The CDR3 is 11 residues long. Between the trimmed V and J ends, which lost 5 bases and 4 bases, there was a span of 8 bases. CDR1 and CDR2 from the germline V gene are SQVTM and ANQGSEA. The chain's CDR3 is CSVLMSTEAFF. The DNA of the CDR3 is TGCAGCGTTCTCATGAGCACTGAAGCTTTCTTT.

The J gene is TRBJ2-7, the V gene TRBV7-9, with no clear D. Trimming stripped 5 bases from V and 3 bases from J, with 11 bases between. CDR3 length: 13 residues. Germline lookup yields CDR1 SEHNR and CDR2 FQNEAQ (reference sequence). This CDR3 reads CASSPGPGYEQYF. CDR3 nucleotides: TGTGCCAGCAGCCCCGGTCCCGGCTACGAGCAGTACTTC.

The rearrangement joins TRBV6-1 to TRBJ2-1, with D uncertain. The length of the CDR3 is 15 residues. V was pared by 1 base and J by 9 bases, with 16 bases between. Germline lookup yields CDR1 MNHNS and CDR2 SASEGT. The CDR3 DNA sequence: TGTGCCAGCAGTGAAGGAGTAGGGCGTAGGGTTGAGCAGTTCTTC. Amino acids: CASSEGVGRRVEQFF.

V and J are TRBV2 and TRBJ2-3, with D possibly TRBD2 on 5 matching bases. The CDR3 length is 12 residues. Germline V lookup: CDR1 SNHLY, CDR2 FYNNEI. V lost 8 bases to trimming and J lost 4 bases, with 10 bases between them. CDR3 bases: TGTGCCAGCTTCGAGGGTCCAGATACGCAGTATTTT. Translating gives CASFEGPDTQYF.